This T cell receptor beta chain was profiled in a study of cytomegalovirus exposure and HLA in healthy donors. The CDR3 runs 14 residues. Germline CDR1 and CDR2: MDHEN and SYDVKM. V was shortened by 5 bases and J by 2 bases, with 9 bases between the two germline ends. Primers: 60 Vbeta forward and 13 Jbeta reverse. This table comes from immunoSEQ multiplex PCR, and its TCRdb copy is limited to in-frame clones, with some not included. The sample lists 150,000 or so clones, approximately 80% occurring once. The rearrangement uses TRBV28 and TRBJ2-2; a possible D gene is TRBD2 (5 bases). The TCR comes from a woman between 18 and 29 years old in good health and CMV-seronegative. The sequencing input was PBMCs. CDR3 sequence: CASSPSGNTGELFF. The DNA of the CDR3 is TGTGCCAGCAGTCCCAGCGGTAACACCGGGGAGCTGTTTTTT. Together with reference TRBV28 and TRBJ2-2, the CDR3 gives the full variable domain: DVKVTQSSRYLVKRTGEKVFLECVQDMDHENMFWYRQDPGLGLRLIYFSYDVKMKEKGDIPEGYSVSREKKERFSLILESASTNQTSMYLCASSPSGNTGELFFGEGSRLTVL.